What follows are 24 T cell receptor beta chains derived from one specimen sequenced in a study of blood T cell repertoires in COVID-19. Method: immunoSEQ multiplex PCR; TCRdb's copy keeps in-frame clones and lacks some. Of roughly 120,000 clones in the sample, approximately 87% were seen once. The source material was peripheral blood. Receptors were obtained from a woman between 50 and 59 years old with acute or convalescent COVID-19.

The chain links TRBV10-2 to TRBJ1-5, with 7 bases matching TRBD1. V shed 7 bases, J shed 7 bases, and the junction held 10 bases outside the gene matches. The germline gives CDR1 WSHSY, CDR2 SAAADI. This CDR3 region has 14 residues. This chain's CDR3 is CASTPTGIWQPQHF. CDR3 nucleotides: TGCGCCAGCACTCCGACAGGGATATGGCAGCCCCAGCATTTT.

The V gene is TRBV27, the J gene TRBJ2-1; a weak D match, TRBD2 (6 bases). CDR3 length: 16 residues. V was clipped by 0 bases and J by 9 bases, with 18 bases between them. From germline, CDR1 is MNHEY and CDR2 SMNVEV (reference sequence). The CDR3 DNA follows: TGTGCCAGCAGTTTATCGGGACTGGCTGGGTATCCTGAGCAGTTCTTC. Translation: CASSLSGLAGYPEQFF.

This chain uses TRBV7-2 with TRBJ1-3; tentatively, D is TRBD1 (6 bases). The CDR3 runs 15 residues. Trimming took 5 bases from V and 7 from J, leaving 18 bases between them. Looked up from germline, CDR1 is SGHTA and CDR2 is FQGNSA. Here the CDR3 reads CASSLQGSGGNTIYF. The CDR3 nucleotides are TGTGCCAGCAGCCTACAGGGCTCGGGGGGGAACACCATATATTTT.

The chain links TRBV6-5 to TRBJ1-6; no definite D call. V was clipped by 7 bases and J by 7 bases, with 14 bases between them. The CDR3 runs 14 residues. Germline assignment: CDR1 MNHEY and CDR2 SVGAGI. Here the CDR3 DNA reads TGTGCCAGCAAAGGTCCGGGGAACAATTCACCCCTCCACTTT. This translates into CASKGPGNNSPLHF.

V gene TRBV5-4 combines with J gene TRBJ1-3; TRBD1 matches at 7 bases. V shed 4 bases and J 7 bases; nucleotides not matched to a gene: 5. This CDR3 is 13 amino acids long. Per germline, CDR1 SGHNT and CDR2 YYREEE (reference sequence). The CDR3 sequence: CASSRDSQNTIYF. The CDR3 nucleotides read TGTGCCAGCAGCCGGGACAGCCAGAACACCATATATTTT.

This clone was found once. This rearrangement joins TRBV7-2 to TRBJ1-6, with a tentative D call TRBD1 (5 bases). Germline-derived CDR1 and CDR2 are SGHTA and FQGNSA. The CDR3 contains 15 residues. V was clipped by 6 bases and J by 5 bases, with 14 bases between them. Here the CDR3 reads CASSPQVVDNSPLHF. CDR3 sequence (DNA): TGTGCCAGCAGTCCACAGGTAGTGGATAATTCACCCCTCCACTTT.

V and J are TRBV5-1 and TRBJ1-4, with 10 bases identical to TRBD1. This CDR3 contains 16 residues. Germline values: CDR1 SGHRS, CDR2 YFSETQ. Unmatched junction bases numbered 6, after V lost 3 bases and J lost 4 bases. The CDR3 is CASSWGQGPSNEKLFF. The CDR3 DNA follows: TGCGCCAGCAGCTGGGGACAGGGGCCTAGTAATGAAAAACTGTTTTTT.

This chain links TRBV3-1 (or the pseudogene TRBV3-2) with TRBJ1-4; D possibly corresponds to TRBD1 (5 bases). The V gene's germline CDR1 is LGHDT and CDR2 YNNKEL (reference sequence). The CDR3 runs to 16 residues. V was clipped by 4 bases and J by 4 bases, with 16 bases between them. The CDR3, as DNA: TGTGCCAGCAGCCTAAACTTGGGGGACTATAATGAAAAACTGTTTTTT. This encodes CASSLNLGDYNEKLFF.

The V call is TRBV7-9, the J call TRBJ1-4; 7 bases match TRBD1. Germline assignment: CDR1 SEHNR and CDR2 FQNEAQ (reference sequence). J lost 5 bases, V lost 4 bases, and 7 bases had no gene match. There are 15 residues in the CDR3. CDR3 residues: CASSSGQVRNEKLFF. The CDR3 bases are TGTGCCAGCAGCTCAGGACAGGTCCGAAATGAAAAACTGTTTTTT.

The chain carries TRBV6-5 and TRBJ1-1; D not resolved. V was trimmed by 0 bases and J by 1 base, leaving 3 bases between them. Germline CDR1 reads MNHEY; CDR2 reads SVGAGI. The CDR3 covers 13 residues. The CDR3 sequence: CASSYSWNTEAFF. In DNA form, the CDR3 reads TGTGCCAGCAGTTACTCCTGGAACACTGAAGCTTTCTTT.

This chain uses TRBV11-2 with TRBJ2-3; 8 bases line up with TRBD2. J gave up 4 bases and V 3 bases, and 15 bases lay outside the gene matches. The CDR3 contains 18 residues. CDR1 SGHAT and CDR2 FQNNGV come from the germline V gene. Written as DNA, the CDR3 is TGTGCCAGCAGCTTCGCTCCCCCCAGCGGGAGTATCGCAGATACGCAGTATTTT. Translation gives CASSFAPPSGSIADTQYF.

On this clone itself: The sample carries other DNA sequences with the same CDR3. V and J are TRBV7-9 and TRBJ1-4; TRBD1 is a possible D gene (5 bases). V lost 6 bases, J lost 11 bases, and 13 bases lay in between. The length of the CDR3 is 12 residues. CDR1 and CDR2 from the germline V gene are SEHNR and FQNEAQ (reference sequence). CDR3 region: CASSQGSEKLFF. The CDR3 coding sequence is TGTGCCAGCAGTCAGGGTTCGGAGAAACTGTTTTTT.

There are a few counts of this clone. The chain is built from TRBV5-1 and TRBJ2-5; 12 bases are a match to TRBD2. V was clipped by 3 bases and J by 4 bases; unmatched bases: 4. The CDR3 runs 15 residues. CDR1 is SGHRS, CDR2 YFSETQ, per germline. The CDR3 DNA follows: TGCGCCAGCAGCTCACCGGGACTAGCGGGAGAGACCCAGTACTTC. Amino acids: CASSSPGLAGETQYF.

V and J are TRBV19 and TRBJ2-7, with 7 bases identical to TRBD2. Germline CDR1 reads LNHDA; CDR2 reads SQIVND (reference sequence). Germline trimming cut 5 bases from V and 1 base from J; bases unmatched to any gene: 8. CDR3 length: 15 residues. CDR3 bases: TGTGCCAGTAGTCCAGGGACCGGGGGGTCCTACGAGCAGTACTTC. It codes for CASSPGTGGSYEQYF.

V is TRBV30 and J is TRBJ1-2; D unclear. Looked up from germline, CDR1 is GTSNPN and CDR2 is SVGIG (reference sequence). The V gene lost 5 bases and the J gene lost 9 bases, with 10 bases spanning the gap. CDR3 length: 10 amino acids. DNA for the CDR3: TGTGCCTGGGGGTACTCGAGCTACACCTTC. Translating gives CAWGYSSYTF.

This sequence joins TRBV5-1 and TRBJ2-1, with D possibly TRBD2 on 7 matching bases. Germline CDR1 reads SGHRS; CDR2 reads YFSETQ. V was cut by 0 bases and J by 7 bases, with 14 bases left in between. This CDR3 spans 15 amino acids. The CDR3 nucleotides read TGCGCCAGCAGCTTGGAAGGGGGGGCAGTAAATGAGCAGTTCTTC. Translating it yields CASSLEGGAVNEQFF. The full variable domain, its missing parts supplied by reference TRBV5-1 and TRBJ2-1, is KAGVTQTPRYLIKTRGQQVTLSCSPISGHRSVSWYQQTPGQGLQFLFEYFSETQRNKGNFPGRFSGRQFSNSRSEMNVSTLELGDSALYLCASSLEGGAVNEQFFGPGTRLTVL.

The CDR3 nucleotides read TGTGCCTGGAAGACAGGGGGGGGAAATGGCTACACCTTC. Translation: CAWKTGGGNGYTF. The chain joins TRBV30 to TRBJ1-2, with 9 positions matching TRBD1. The germline CDR1 and CDR2 sequences are GTSNPN and SVGIG (reference sequence). V shed 4 bases and J 6 bases; nucleotides not matched to a gene: 6. The CDR3 is 13 amino acids.

The genes are TRBV5-1 and TRBJ2-1; D perhaps matches TRBD1 (6 bases). This CDR3 has 15 residues. CDR1 and CDR2 from the germline V gene are SGHRS and YFSETQ. Between the trimmed V and J ends, which lost 4 bases and 5 bases, there was a span of 16 bases. CDR3 sequence (DNA): TGCGCCAGCAGCCTCACAGGGCATCGGGACAATGAGCAGTTCTTC. Residues: CASSLTGHRDNEQFF.

This chain connects TRBV5-4 to TRBJ1-1, with 7 bases identical to TRBD1. The CDR3 spans 13 residues. J gave up 7 bases and V 6 bases, and 9 bases lay outside the gene matches. From germline, CDR1 is SGHNT and CDR2 YYREEE (reference sequence). The chain's CDR3 is CASTLRAGGEAFF. CDR3 coding DNA: TGTGCCAGCACCCTACGTGCAGGGGGTGAAGCTTTCTTT.

This clone has only one observation. The chain recombines TRBV20-1 with TRBJ2-4; D may be TRBD1 (5 bases). Germline CDR1 DFQATT, CDR2 SNEGSKA (reference sequence). The germline V and J ends were trimmed by 4 bases and 6 bases, with 7 bases remaining between them. This CDR3 comprises 11 residues. The CDR3 DNA reads as TGCAGTGCTATTCAGGGAAACATTCAGTACTTC. Residues: CSAIQGNIQYF.

J is TRBJ2-1 and V is TRBV7-6, with TRBD2 matching 12 bases. Germline CDR1 SGHVS, CDR2 FNYEAQ. The CDR3 is 16 residues long. After removal of 6 bases from V and 2 bases from J, the junction contained 5 bases not matched to a gene. CDR3 sequence reads: CASSTRLAGAYNEQFF. The CDR3 coding sequence is TGTGCCAGCAGTACCCGACTAGCGGGAGCCTACAATGAGCAGTTCTTC.

CDR3 nucleotide sequence: TGTGCCAGTAAGGGGGATACCGGGGAGCTGTTTTTT. Its protein product is CASKGDTGELFF. This chain uses TRBV19 with TRBJ2-2, with D perhaps TRBD1 (6 bases). The germline V gene encodes CDR1 LNHDA and CDR2 SQIVND (reference sequence). With 7 bases removed from V and 5 bases from J, the gap between germline ends came to 8 bases. This CDR3 comprises 12 residues.

This chain links TRBV4-1 with TRBJ2-2, with TRBD2 matching 12 bases. The CDR3 spans 17 residues. Germline lookup yields CDR1 MGHRA and CDR2 YSYEKL. With V trimmed by 5 bases and J by 0 bases, 4 bases remained unmatched. The CDR3 nucleotides are TGCGCCAGCAGCAAACTAGCGGGGGGCCCGAACACCGGGGAGCTGTTTTTT. Encoded protein: CASSKLAGGPNTGELFF.

The genes are TRBV6-6 and TRBJ2-3; 7 nucleotides match TRBD2. This CDR3 region has 16 residues. V shed 2 bases, J shed 4 bases, and the junction held 9 bases outside the gene matches. Germline V CDR1 and CDR2: MNHNY, SVGAGI (reference sequence). The CDR3 loop reads CASSYGPPGGSDTQYF. CDR3 DNA sequence: TGTGCCAGCAGTTACGGACCCCCGGGAGGTTCAGATACGCAGTATTTT.